Below are 10 T cell receptor beta chains sequenced from a single sample in a study of beta chain features in type 1 diabetes. Broader study findings: Across all four CD4+ subsets, people with type 1 diabetes showed modestly shorter TCRB CDR3s.

Investigators reverse transcribed all isolated RNA, so they sequenced expressed TCRB transcripts. Clones were read by immunoSEQ multiplex PCR, and TCRdb kept only the in-frame ones, dropping some. Of 200,000 to 250,000 clones in the sample, approximately 14% were seen once. Their antigen targets remain unknown. The specimen sequenced was naive CD4+ T cells from blood. The receptors derive from a man younger than 40 with type 1 diabetes.

V usage is TRBV5-6 and J usage is TRBJ2-5; 8 positions agree with TRBD1. The J call may be faulty, since TRBJ2-7 better matches the DNA end. Germline lookup yields CDR1 SGHDT and CDR2 YYEEEE. The CDR3 sequence is 14 residues long. The DNA of the CDR3 is TGTGCCAGCAGCGGCCGGACAGGGAGCCACGAGCAGTACTTC. This codes for CASSGRTGSHEQYF.

About this clone: This same CDR3 is encoded by further DNA sequences in the sample. The chain employs TRBV5-1 and TRBJ1-1, with D perhaps TRBD1 (5 bases). Germline V gene lookup returns CDR1 SGHRS and CDR2 YFSETQ. CDR3 length: 14 residues. V was trimmed by 0 bases and J by 1 base, leaving 7 bases between them. CDR3 amino acids: CASSLARGNTEAFF. The CDR3 bases are TGCGCCAGCAGCTTGGCTAGGGGGAACACTGAAGCTTTCTTT.

This clone has more than one count but fewer than ten. V and J are TRBV6-1 and TRBJ2-1; TRBD1 is a possible D gene (6 bases). V gave up 1 base and J gave up 12 bases, with 10 bases separating them. CDR1 is MNHNS, CDR2 SASEGT, per germline. CDR3 length: 12 residues. The CDR3 is CASSEDRVGQFF. The CDR3 DNA follows: TGTGCCAGCAGTGAAGACAGGGTTGGGCAGTTCTTC.

V and J are TRBV6-5 and TRBJ2-1; D unclear. The CDR3 consists of 13 residues. Germline V lookup: CDR1 MNHEY, CDR2 SVGAGI. The ends were cut back, 9 bases at V and 4 bases at J, with 13 bases in the middle. CDR3 sequence reads: CASSRQAYNEQFF. CDR3 sequence (DNA): TGTGCCAGTTCCAGGCAGGCGTACAATGAGCAGTTCTTC.

There are a few counts of this clone. This chain's CDR3 is CASSPRHSNTEAFF. The CDR3 nucleotides read TGTGCCAGTAGTCCCCGACACTCGAACACTGAAGCTTTCTTT. The J gene is TRBJ1-1, the V gene TRBV19; D unclear. The CDR3 has 14 residues. Per the germline V gene, CDR1 is LNHDA and CDR2 is SQIVND (reference sequence). Trimming shortened V by 5 bases and J by 1 base, and 11 bases separated the two germline ends.

The J gene is TRBJ2-1, the V gene TRBV5-5; D perhaps matches TRBD2 (7 bases). The germline gives CDR1 SGHKS, CDR2 YYEKEE (reference sequence). The CDR3 runs 14 residues. The V gene lost 2 bases and the J gene lost 4 bases, with 10 bases spanning the gap. The CDR3 sequence is CASSLGGVYNEQFF. For the CDR3, the DNA is TGTGCCAGCAGCTTAGGGGGGGTTTACAATGAGCAGTTCTTC.

This clone turned up a few times. The chain employs TRBV30 and TRBJ1-6, with D possibly matching TRBD1 (5 bases). The CDR3 runs 15 residues. In germline, CDR1 is GTSNPN, CDR2 SVGIG (reference sequence). V shed 0 bases and J shed 9 bases, with 15 bases lying between them. The CDR3 region is CAWSVDPGGGSPLHF. The CDR3 nucleotides read TGTGCCTGGAGTGTAGATCCTGGGGGAGGTTCACCCCTCCACTTT.

This clone was seen more than once but under ten times. J is TRBJ2-1 and V is TRBV5-8, with D maybe TRBD1 (6 bases). This CDR3 is built from 13 residues. Deletions cut 0 bases from V and 5 bases from J, with 6 bases between. Germline V CDR1 and CDR2: SGHTS, YDEGEE. Here the CDR3 reads CASSLDRDNEQFF. The CDR3 DNA follows: TGTGCCAGCAGCTTGGACAGGGACAATGAGCAGTTCTTC.

J is TRBJ1-5 and V is TRBV18; D is perhaps TRBD1 (6 bases). The germline gives CDR1 KGHSH, CDR2 LQKENI. This CDR3 has 14 amino acids. V was pared by 2 bases and J by 5 bases, with 10 bases between. The CDR3 reads CASSPGDRYQPQHF. The CDR3 coding sequence is TGTGCCAGCTCACCAGGTGACAGGTATCAGCCCCAGCATTTT.

The rearrangement joins TRBV27 to TRBJ1-5, with D maybe TRBD1 (5 bases). The V gene's germline CDR1 is MNHEY and CDR2 SMNVEV (reference sequence). This CDR3 region has 12 residues. V was trimmed by 3 bases and J by 5 bases, leaving 5 bases between them. The CDR3 bases are TGTGCCAGCAGTTTCAGGGATCAGCCCCAGCATTTT. It yields the protein CASSFRDQPQHF.